These 14 T cell receptor beta chains were all obtained from the same sample, sequenced in a study of blood T cell repertoires in COVID-19. The repertoire was sequenced with immunoSEQ multiplex PCR; TCRdb's copy has only in-frame clones and lacks some. In the table there are 300,000 to 400,000 clones, roughly 90% of which are singletons. Source material: PBMCs or T cells enriched from blood (not recorded which). These receptors all stem from a woman in her 30s who had been exposed to COVID-19.

The chain couples TRBV2 to TRBJ1-1, with 7 bases aligning to TRBD1. CDR1 is SNHLY, CDR2 FYNNEI, per germline. This CDR3 is 15 amino acids long. V lost 6 bases and J lost 0; bases outside the gene matches: 7. DNA of the CDR3: TGTGCCAGCAGCCCCAGACAGGGTATGAACACTGAAGCTTTCTTT. Translating it yields CASSPRQGMNTEAFF. Based on the CDR3 plus reference TRBV2 and TRBJ1-1, the full variable domain is EPEVTQTPSHQVTQMGQEVILRCVPISNHLYFYWYRQILGQKVEFLVSFYNNEISEKSEIFDDQFSVERPDGSNFTLKIRSTKLEDSAMYFCASSPRQGMNTEAFFGQGTRLTVV.

The V call is TRBV30, the J call TRBJ2-5, with a tentative D call TRBD1 (6 bases). The CDR3 runs 16 residues. Germline lookup yields CDR1 GTSNPN and CDR2 SVGIG (reference sequence). With 3 bases removed from V and 7 bases from J, the gap between germline ends came to 24 bases. The CDR3 sequence is CAWRDYDRWPHGTQYF. CDR3 bases: TGTGCCTGGAGAGACTATGACAGGTGGCCCCACGGGACCCAGTACTTC.

This clone has just one count. This chain links TRBV7-2 with TRBJ1-4, with unresolved D. Germline V gives CDR1 SGHTA, CDR2 FQGNSA. The V gene lost 1 base and the J gene lost 0 bases, with 12 bases spanning the gap. There are 17 residues in the CDR3. The CDR3 DNA reads TGTGCCAGCAGCTTAGTAGAGAGTTCTTCAACTAATGAAAAACTGTTTTTT. This sequence encodes CASSLVESSSTNEKLFF.

The chain links TRBV6-5 to TRBJ1-1, with no clear D. The germline V gene encodes CDR1 MNHEY and CDR2 SVGAGI. CDR3 size: 15 residues. Trimming pared 0 bases from V and 6 bases from J, leaving 14 bases between. CDR3 protein: CASSYSDYTSAEAFF. The CDR3 DNA is TGTGCCAGCAGTTACTCTGATTACACTAGCGCTGAAGCTTTCTTT.

The chain combines TRBV5-4 with TRBJ2-6; no firm D call. Trimming shortened V by 3 bases and J by 4 bases, and 11 bases separated the two germline ends. This CDR3 comprises 15 residues. In germline, CDR1 is SGHNT, CDR2 YYREEE (reference sequence). CDR3 nucleotide sequence: TGTGCCAGCAGCTCTACAGTCTCCGGGGCCAACGTCCTGACTTTC. This gives the protein CASSSTVSGANVLTF.

The V and J genes are TRBV2 and TRBJ2-7; D remains ambiguous. The V and J ends lost 5 bases and 3 bases respectively, with 8 bases between them. The germline V gene has CDR1 SNHLY and CDR2 FYNNEI. The CDR3 length is 12 residues. CDR3 DNA sequence: TGTGCCAGCAGTTATATCGGCTACGAGCAGTACTTC. Protein sequence: CASSYIGYEQYF.

The chain recombines TRBV27 with TRBJ1-2; D might be TRBD1 (5 bases). Germline-derived CDR1 and CDR2 are MNHEY and SMNVEV (reference sequence). V shed 2 bases and J shed 4 bases, with 11 bases lying between them. CDR3 length equals 14 residues. The CDR3 region has the DNA TGTGCCAGCAGTTTAAAGGGGTCGGGCTATGGCTACACCTTC. It translates to CASSLKGSGYGYTF.

The chain has TRBV7-9 and TRBJ2-1; 8 bases line up with TRBD2. Germline V lookup: CDR1 SEHNR, CDR2 FQNEAQ (reference sequence). The CDR3 runs to 18 residues. V gave up 4 bases and J gave up 4 bases; unmatched junction bases: 15. Here the CDR3 DNA reads TGTGCCAGCAGCTCGTTAGAGGAGTTAGCGGGACCATACAATGAGCAGTTCTTC. Its protein is CASSSLEELAGPYNEQFF. Drawing the rest from reference TRBV7-9 and TRBJ2-1, the complete variable domain is DTGVSQNPRHKITKRGQNVTFRCDPISEHNRLYWYRQTLGQGPEFLTYFQNEAQLEKSRLLSDRFSAERPKGSFSTLEIQRTEQGDSAMYLCASSSLEELAGPYNEQFFGPGTRLTVL.

This clone showed up just once. This sequence joins TRBV5-6 and TRBJ2-5, with D perhaps TRBD1 (6 bases). The CDR3 has 14 amino acids. Between the trimmed V and J ends, which lost 4 bases and 3 bases, there was a span of 13 bases. In germline, CDR1 is SGHDT, CDR2 YYEEEE. The CDR3 loop is CASSGTGTKETQYF. Here the CDR3 DNA reads TGTGCCAGCAGCGGAACCGGGACAAAAGAGACCCAGTACTTC.

The genes are TRBV2 and TRBJ1-1; perhaps TRBD1 as D (5 bases). Germline V gene sequence: CDR1 SNHLY, CDR2 FYNNEI. The V gene lost 1 base and the J gene lost 13 bases, with 19 bases spanning the gap. The CDR3 spans 14 residues. Here the CDR3 reads CASSEDFGAVKGFF. CDR3 bases: TGTGCCAGCAGTGAAGACTTTGGGGCCGTGAAAGGTTTCTTT. The entire variable domain, with the rest obtained from reference TRBV2 and TRBJ1-1, is as follows: EPEVTQTPSHQVTQMGQEVILRCVPISNHLYFYWYRQILGQKVEFLVSFYNNEISEKSEIFDDQFSVERPDGSNFTLKIRSTKLEDSAMYFCASSEDFGAVKGFFGQGTRLTVV.

The chain couples TRBV5-1 to TRBJ1-6, with a possible D match to TRBD1 (5 bases). The CDR3 loop spans 14 amino acids. Germline V gives CDR1 SGHRS, CDR2 YFSETQ. V lost 0 bases, J lost 10 bases, and 11 bases lay in between. CDR3 nucleotides: TGCGCCAGCAGCTTGGAGGCAGGGAACTCACCCCTCCACTTT. Its protein product is CASSLEAGNSPLHF.

This chain connects TRBV19 to TRBJ1-5, with D possibly TRBD1 on 6 matching bases. Per the germline V gene, CDR1 is LNHDA and CDR2 is SQIVND (reference sequence). Trimming pared 5 bases from V and 6 bases from J, leaving 17 bases between. The CDR3 runs 15 residues. Written as DNA, the CDR3 is TGTGCCAGTAGTCAGGGGCTCCCAGGGGCTCAGCCCCAGCATTTT. It codes for CASSQGLPGAQPQHF.

The chain carries TRBV30 and TRBJ1-4; 9 bases are shared with TRBD1. This CDR3 spans 15 amino acids. With 3 bases clipped from V and 8 bases from J, the junction kept 10 bases outside the gene matches. CDR1 is GTSNPN and CDR2 is SVGIG in the germline V gene (reference sequence). The CDR3 DNA reads TGTGCCTGGAGAACCGGACAGGGGCTGTGGGAAAAACTGTTTTTT. It codes for CAWRTGQGLWEKLFF.

The gene calls are TRBV5-4 and TRBJ1-1, with 8 bases that match TRBD1. V lost 5 bases to trimming and J lost 4 bases; unmatched junction nucleotides: 7. From germline, CDR1 is SGHNT and CDR2 YYREEE (reference sequence). The CDR3 has 14 amino acids. The CDR3 here is CASSFGQGTTEAFF. The CDR3 nucleotides are TGTGCCAGCAGTTTCGGACAGGGAACCACTGAAGCTTTCTTT.